This TCR beta chain was captured in a study of blood T cell repertoires in COVID-19. Clinical history reported by participants formed the basis on which cohorts were assigned. How the authors handled the data: Amplification from reference gene primers served as the basis for estimated nucleated cell counts. Repertoires were generated with immunoSEQ multiplex PCR, while TCRdb's copy carries only in-frame clones and drops some. That table gives V, J and clone size, and the DNA gave D and trimming. The sample carries approximately 300,000 clones, 87% recorded once. Per the germline V gene, CDR1 is MNHEY and CDR2 is SVGAGI. The CDR3 runs 15 residues. V was cut by 6 bases and J by 3 bases, with 16 bases left in between.

The chain joins TRBV6-5 to TRBJ2-3; TRBD2 is a possible D gene (5 bases). The sample comprised PBMCs or T cells enriched from blood (not recorded which). The sequence was collected from a woman between 25 and 40 years old who had recovered from COVID-19. The CDR3 bases are TGTGCCAGCAGCCAGGACGGACTGTTAACAGATACGCAGTATTTT. Encoded protein: CASSQDGLLTDTQYF.